The clone carrying this T cell receptor beta chain was recorded only once. The target antigen is unknown. Time point noted: baseline pretreatment blood. Treatment denoted: 15 Gy SBRT to primary tumor, nephrectomy 4 weeks later. Blood was sampled at baseline, 2 weeks and 4 weeks after SBRT. This sample is drawn from a study of radiation and T cells in renal cell carcinoma. Trimming cost V 5 bases and J 6 bases; bases outside gene matches: 7. Germline V gene data show CDR1 as SEHNR and CDR2 as FQNEAQ (reference sequence). CDR3 length equals 15 residues. Study-level findings and limits: Pretreatment tumor biopsies were lacking, so baseline clonotypes are unknown. In blood, top tumor clones expanded by 2 weeks, shrinking by 4.

Only in-frame clones appear in the TCRdb table, and some are missing; sequencing was by immunoSEQ multiplex PCR. There are 100,000 to 150,000 clones in the sample; roughly 80% occur only once, and around 3% lies in the top ten. Source: blood, taken from a patient whose treatment included radiotherapy and nephrectomy. This clonotype originated in a woman aged 55-70 years with renal cell carcinoma. The rearrangement joins TRBV7-9 to TRBJ1-4; 9 nucleotides line up with TRBD1. Here the CDR3 reads CASSPQGARDEKLFF. CDR3 DNA sequence: TGTGCCAGCAGCCCACAGGGGGCCCGGGATGAAAAACTGTTTTTT.